Below are 21 T cell receptor beta chains sequenced from a single sample in a study of T-cell reconstitution after alpha-beta-depleted transplantation in children. The library targeted TCRbeta and was prepared with unique molecular identifiers. TCRdb itself ran the PCR reads through MiXCR, one entry per CDR3 protein. The table records 700,000 to 950,000 distinct CDR3 sequences, about 16% of them present only once. Source: PBMCs, mostly from graft donor cells, taken 360 days after TCRalphabeta/CD19-depleted stem cell transplant. These receptors were taken from a male patient between 5 and 17 years old who had a stem cell transplant for acute lymphoblastic leukemia, so the T cells may come from the graft donor.

This clonotype was observed a handful of times. The chain uses TRBV29-1 and TRBJ2-7; D possibly corresponds to TRBD2 (5 bases). V shed 4 bases and J shed 0 bases, with 10 bases lying between them. The CDR3 has 13 residues. Germline V gene sequence: CDR1 SQVTM, CDR2 ANQGSEA. This CDR3 is CSVGRASSYEQYF. CDR3 nucleotide sequence: TGCAGCGTTGGGCGGGCTAGCTCCTACGAGCAGTACTTC.

The chain links TRBV18 to TRBJ1-1; TRBD1 is a possible D gene (5 bases). CDR3 size: 13 residues. Germline assignment: CDR1 KGHSH and CDR2 LQKENI. V lost 5 bases and J 6 bases, leaving 13 bases between the germline ends. CDR3 DNA: TGTGCCAGCTCATTAGACAGAAGGGCTGAAGCTTTCTTT. As protein: CASSLDRRAEAFF.

This clonotype was counted only a few times. V and J are TRBV7-9 and TRBJ2-1; D unresolved. Trimming removed 6 bases from V and 5 bases from J, with 14 bases in between. This CDR3 is built from 14 residues. CDR1 and CDR2 from the germline V gene are SEHNR and FQNEAQ (reference sequence). The CDR3 loop reads CASRPSLSNNEQFF. The CDR3 bases are TGTGCCAGCAGACCTTCACTTTCGAACAATGAGCAGTTCTTC.

This clonotype appeared many times. The rearrangement uses TRBV12-3 or TRBV12-4 and TRBJ2-7; possibly TRBD1 for D (5 bases). The CDR3 has 16 residues. The V and J ends lost 3 bases and 0 bases respectively, with 15 bases between them. The CDR3 DNA reads TGTGCCAGCAGTTTTACGTGGTCAGGGATCTCCTACGAGCAGTACTTC. It yields the protein CASSFTWSGISYEQYF.

The CDR3 nucleotides are TGTGCCAGCAGAAGCAGGGGGAAGAACACTGAAGCTTTCTTT. It encodes CASRSRGKNTEAFF. The V and J genes are TRBV7-9 and TRBJ1-1; 7 positions match TRBD1. Unmatched junction bases numbered 5, after V lost 6 bases and J lost 1 base. CDR1 and CDR2 (germline): SEHNR, FQNEAQ (reference sequence). The CDR3 length is 14 residues.

This clonotype appeared many times. This sequence joins TRBV20-1 and TRBJ1-4; D perhaps matches TRBD1 (5 bases). Germline lookup yields CDR1 DFQATT and CDR2 SNEGSKA (reference sequence). CDR3 length equals 16 residues. V was trimmed by 5 bases and J by 6 bases, leaving 22 bases between them. Here the CDR3 reads CSAGHPGGGTYEKLFF. Written as DNA, the CDR3 is TGCAGTGCTGGCCACCCCGGGGGGGGTACTTATGAAAAACTGTTTTTT.

This clonotype came up a few times. The chain couples TRBV27 to TRBJ1-1; D is undetermined. The CDR3 is made up of 14 amino acids. Germline V CDR1 and CDR2: MNHEY, SMNVEV (reference sequence). The V end lost 2 bases, the J end lost 4 bases, and 11 bases lay between the germline ends. The CDR3 DNA is TGTGCCAGCAGTTTAGTGGGCTCGGGCACTGAAGCTTTCTTT. This encodes CASSLVGSGTEAFF.

V and J are TRBV7-9 and TRBJ2-5; TRBD1 agrees at 9 bases. V dropped 5 bases and J dropped 3; count of bases not matched to a gene: 7. Per germline, CDR1 SEHNR and CDR2 FQNEAQ (reference sequence). CDR3 length: 15 residues. The CDR3: CASSPGTGFEETQYF. The CDR3 nucleotides read TGTGCCAGCAGCCCGGGGACAGGGTTTGAAGAGACCCAGTACTTC.

This clonotype was seen repeatedly, ten times or more. The rearrangement joins TRBV29-1 to TRBJ2-1; 9 bases line up with TRBD2. The CDR3 runs to 13 residues. V dropped 4 bases and J dropped 15; count of bases not matched to a gene: 13. Looked up from germline, CDR1 is SQVTM and CDR2 is ANQGSEA. In DNA form, the CDR3 reads TGCAGCGTTGCCGGGACTAGCCCTTCGGATGCGTTCTTC. Translated, it gives CSVAGTSPSDAFF.

This clonotype was recorded many times. V is TRBV5-4 and J is TRBJ2-6; 12 nucleotides match TRBD2. J gave up 0 bases and V 1 base, and 11 bases lay outside the gene matches. Germline V gene sequence: CDR1 SGHNT, CDR2 YYREEE (reference sequence). The CDR3 spans 21 residues. CDR3 sequence: CASSLSLLAGGPSSGANVLTF. The CDR3 DNA reads as TGTGCCAGCAGCTTGAGCCTGCTAGCGGGAGGGCCCTCCTCTGGGGCCAACGTCCTGACTTTC.

The chain combines TRBV5-1 with TRBJ2-1; TRBD2 aligns across 12 bases. J gave up 7 bases and V 1 base, and 6 bases lay outside the gene matches. The CDR3 totals 16 residues. Germline lookup yields CDR1 SGHRS and CDR2 YFSETQ. For the CDR3, the DNA is TGCGCCAGCAGCTTGATTCTAGCGGGAGGGTCGAATGAGCAGTTCTTC. It is translated as CASSLILAGGSNEQFF.

This clonotype has only a few counts. The chain combines TRBV7-9 with TRBJ2-1, with a weak D call TRBD2 (5 bases). CDR1 and CDR2 (germline): SEHNR, FQNEAQ (reference sequence). The CDR3 spans 15 residues. Trimming left V 6 bases short and J 0 bases short, with 12 bases between. The CDR3 bases are TGTGCCAGCAGGGGAGACCTGGGCTCCTACAATGAGCAGTTCTTC. It yields the protein CASRGDLGSYNEQFF.

Written as DNA, the CDR3 is TGTGCCACCAGCAGAGCGCTAGAGGGCACGGGCTACACCTTC. Protein product: CATSRALEGTGYTF. This rearrangement joins TRBV15 to TRBJ1-2; D gene ambiguous. In germline, CDR1 is LNHNV, CDR2 YYDKDF (reference sequence). Trimming removed 1 base from V and 8 bases from J, with 14 bases in between. The CDR3 consists of 14 residues.

The chain employs TRBV7-8 and TRBJ1-4, with 9 positions matching TRBD1. Germline CDR1 is SGHVS and CDR2 is FQNEAQ. The V segment lost 5 bases and the J segment 7 bases; nucleotides outside the gene matches: 5. This CDR3 has 14 amino acids. The CDR3: CASSHRGLGEKLFF. The CDR3 bases are TGTGCCAGCAGCCACAGGGGGCTCGGTGAAAAACTGTTTTTT. The full variable domain, rest sourced from reference TRBV7-8 and TRBJ1-4, is GAGVSQSPRYKVAKRGQDVALRCDPISGHVSLFWYQQALGQGPEFLTYFQNEAQLDKSGLPSDRFFAERPEGSVSTLKIQRTQQEDSAVYLCASSHRGLGEKLFFGSGTQLSVL.

This clonotype appeared many times. The chain carries TRBV6-5 and TRBJ2-1, with a weak D call TRBD2 (5 bases). Germline CDR1 reads MNHEY; CDR2 reads SVGAGI. This CDR3 has 14 amino acids. Between the trimmed V and J ends, which lost 5 bases and 3 bases, there was a span of 11 bases. Here the CDR3 DNA reads TGTGCCAGCAGTCGGGCGGGTTACTACAATGAGCAGTTCTTC. This sequence encodes CASSRAGYYNEQFF.

This clonotype was counted many times. This CDR3 reads CASRSSGGAAYEQYF. For the CDR3, the DNA is TGTGCCAGCAGGTCTAGCGGGGGGGCTGCGTACGAGCAGTACTTC. V usage is TRBV12-3 or TRBV12-4 and J usage is TRBJ2-7, with 12 bases aligning to TRBD2. The CDR3 is 15 residues long. Trimming cost V 6 bases and J 4 bases; bases outside gene matches: 7.

This clonotype was observed a handful of times. The chain links TRBV5-5 to TRBJ2-5, with 10 nucleotides matching TRBD2. After removal of 2 bases from V and 5 bases from J, the junction contained 9 bases not matched to a gene. The germline CDR1 and CDR2 sequences are SGHKS and YYEKEE (reference sequence). The CDR3 has 16 residues. The CDR3 DNA follows: TGTGCCAGCAGCTTTAGGGGGCAGCGGGAGGGGGAGACCCAGTACTTC. Its protein product is CASSFRGQREGETQYF. The whole variable domain, remainder taken from reference TRBV5-5 and TRBJ2-5, is DAGVTQSPTHLIKTRGQQVTLRCSPISGHKSVSWYQQVLGQGPQFIFQYYEKEERGRGNFPDRFSARQFPNYSSELNVNALLLGDSALYLCASSFRGQREGETQYFGPGTRLLVL.

This clonotype was found many times. J is TRBJ1-2 and V is TRBV27; 11 positions agree with TRBD1. Germline CDR1 and CDR2: MNHEY and SMNVEV (reference sequence). Trimming took 6 bases from V and 7 from J; bases not matched to a gene: 4. The CDR3 extends over 13 amino acids. CDR3 loop: CASRRTGGSGYTF. The CDR3 nucleotides are TGTGCCAGCAGACGGACAGGGGGCTCTGGCTACACCTTC.

This sequence joins TRBV12-3 or TRBV12-4 and TRBJ2-5; D unclear. CDR3 size: 14 residues. Trimming left V 3 bases short and J 4 bases short, with 12 bases between. CDR3 nucleotide sequence: TGTGCCAGCAGTTTTCGGGTCACTGGAGAGACCCAGTACTTC. This encodes CASSFRVTGETQYF.

Many counts were recorded for this clonotype. One end of the junction varies from germline; a read error may be responsible. The chain couples TRBV5-1 to TRBJ2-5, with TRBD2 matching over 7 bases. This CDR3 comprises 14 residues. CDR1 is SGHRS and CDR2 is YFSETQ in the germline V gene. The CDR3 loop reads CASSLGAGVETQYF. CDR3 in DNA: TGTGCCAGCAGCTTAGGTGCGGGAGTGGAGACCCAGTACTTC.

There are many counts of this clonotype. The chain is built from TRBV5-1 and TRBJ2-1, with 7 bases aligning to TRBD1. V shed 0 bases, J shed 8 bases, and the junction held 5 bases outside the gene matches. The CDR3 runs 14 residues. The V gene's germline CDR1 is SGHRS and CDR2 YFSETQ. The CDR3 reads CASSLGQGLDEQFF. The CDR3 DNA reads TGCGCCAGCAGCTTGGGACAGGGTCTCGATGAGCAGTTCTTC.